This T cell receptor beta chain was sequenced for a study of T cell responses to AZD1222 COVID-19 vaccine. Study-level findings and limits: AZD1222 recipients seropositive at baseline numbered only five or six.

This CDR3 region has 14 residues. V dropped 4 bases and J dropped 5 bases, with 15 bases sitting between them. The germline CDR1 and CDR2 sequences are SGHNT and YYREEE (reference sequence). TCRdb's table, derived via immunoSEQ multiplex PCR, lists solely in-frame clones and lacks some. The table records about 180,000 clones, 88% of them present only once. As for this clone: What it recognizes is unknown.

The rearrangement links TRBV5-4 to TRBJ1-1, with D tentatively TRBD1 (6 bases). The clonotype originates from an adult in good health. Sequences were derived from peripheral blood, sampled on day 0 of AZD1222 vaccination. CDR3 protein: CASSLITGSTEAFF. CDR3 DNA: TGTGCCAGCAGCCTAATTACAGGGAGTACTGAAGCTTTCTTT.